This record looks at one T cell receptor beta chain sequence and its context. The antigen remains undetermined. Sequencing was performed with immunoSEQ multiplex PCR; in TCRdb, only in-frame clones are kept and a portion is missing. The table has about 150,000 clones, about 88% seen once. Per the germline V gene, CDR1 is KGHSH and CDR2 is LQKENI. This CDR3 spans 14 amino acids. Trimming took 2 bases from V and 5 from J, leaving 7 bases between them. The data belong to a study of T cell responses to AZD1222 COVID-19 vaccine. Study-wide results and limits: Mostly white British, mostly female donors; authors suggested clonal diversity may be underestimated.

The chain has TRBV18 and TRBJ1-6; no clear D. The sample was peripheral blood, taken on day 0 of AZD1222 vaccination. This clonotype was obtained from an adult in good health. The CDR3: CASSPGPNNSPLHF. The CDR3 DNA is TGTGCCAGCTCACCAGGACCAAATAATTCACCCCTCCACTTT.